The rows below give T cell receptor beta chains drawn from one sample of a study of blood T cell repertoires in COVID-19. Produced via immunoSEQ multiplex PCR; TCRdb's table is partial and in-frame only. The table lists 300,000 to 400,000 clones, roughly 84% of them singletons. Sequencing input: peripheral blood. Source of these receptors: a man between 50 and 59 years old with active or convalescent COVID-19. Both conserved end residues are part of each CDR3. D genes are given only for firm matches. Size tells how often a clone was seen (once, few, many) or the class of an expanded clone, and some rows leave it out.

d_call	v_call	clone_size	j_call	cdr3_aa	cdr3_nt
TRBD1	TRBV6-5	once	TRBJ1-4	CASSRDRTNEKLFF	TGTGCCAGCAGTCGGGACAGGACTAATGAAAAACTGTTTTTT
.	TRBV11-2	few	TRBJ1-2	CASSPPTGRGNYGYTF	TGTGCCAGCAGCCCTCCCACGGGCAGGGGCAACTATGGCTACACCTTC
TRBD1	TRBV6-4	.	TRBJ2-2	CASRGQGNTGELFF	TGTGCCAGCAGGGGACAGGGGAACACCGGGGAGCTGTTTTTT
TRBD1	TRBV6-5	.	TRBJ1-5	CASRSTGHNQPQHF	TGTGCCAGCAGATCGACAGGGCATAATCAGCCCCAGCATTTT
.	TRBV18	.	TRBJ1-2	CASSLDSQYGYTF	TGTGCCAGCTCACTGGACAGCCAATATGGCTACACCTTC
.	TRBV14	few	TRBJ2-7	CASSPGHSSYEQYF	TGTGCCAGCAGCCCGGGACACAGCTCCTACGAGCAGTACTTC
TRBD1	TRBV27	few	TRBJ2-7	CASSFSGQGGYEQYF	TGTGCCAGCAGTTTTTCGGGACAGGGTGGGTACGAGCAGTACTTC
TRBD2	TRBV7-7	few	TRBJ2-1	CASSPGVAGGIYEQFF	TGTGCCAGCAGCCCAGGGGTAGCGGGAGGAATCTATGAGCAGTTCTTC
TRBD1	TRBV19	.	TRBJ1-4	CASSIGGATGGRGKLFF	TGTGCCAGTAGTATAGGAGGGGCTACAGGGGGCAGGGGAAAACTGTTTTTT
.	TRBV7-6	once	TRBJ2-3	CASSSTVLTDTQYF	TGTGCCAGCAGCTCGACAGTGCTTACAGATACGCAGTATTTT
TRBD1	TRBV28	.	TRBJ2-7	CASSLTGGNYEQYF	TGTGCCAGCAGTCTCACAGGGGGGAACTACGAGCAGTACTTC
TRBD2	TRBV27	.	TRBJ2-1	CASSPGLAAFDEQFF	TGTGCCAGCAGTCCCGGACTAGCGGCCTTTGATGAGCAGTTCTTC
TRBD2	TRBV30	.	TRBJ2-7	CAWPLAGLVSSYEQYF	TGTGCCTGGCCCCTTGCGGGACTAGTAAGCTCCTACGAGCAGTACTTC
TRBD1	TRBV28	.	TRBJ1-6	CASSPQGAGYNSPLHF	TGTGCCAGCAGCCCGCAGGGGGCTGGGTATAATTCACCCCTCCACTTT
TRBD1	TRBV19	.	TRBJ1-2	CATQRQGAFYGYTF	TGTGCCACCCAAAGACAGGGGGCGTTCTATGGCTACACCTTC
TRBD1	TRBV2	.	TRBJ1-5	CASKDRVQPQHF	TGTGCCAGCAAGGACAGGGTCCAGCCCCAGCATTTT
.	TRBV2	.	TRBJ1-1	CASTRNTEAFF	TGTGCCAGCACCCGGAACACTGAAGCTTTCTTT
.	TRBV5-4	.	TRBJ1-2	CASSLPGVGGYTF	TGTGCCAGCAGCTTACCAGGGGTAGGAGGCTACACCTTC
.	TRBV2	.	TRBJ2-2	CASSEGRVDTGELFF	TGTGCCAGCAGTGAAGGGAGGGTTGACACCGGGGAGCTGTTTTTT
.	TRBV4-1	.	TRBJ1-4	CASGPDRPNNEKLFF	TGCGCCAGCGGACCCGACAGGCCCAATAATGAAAAACTGTTTTTT